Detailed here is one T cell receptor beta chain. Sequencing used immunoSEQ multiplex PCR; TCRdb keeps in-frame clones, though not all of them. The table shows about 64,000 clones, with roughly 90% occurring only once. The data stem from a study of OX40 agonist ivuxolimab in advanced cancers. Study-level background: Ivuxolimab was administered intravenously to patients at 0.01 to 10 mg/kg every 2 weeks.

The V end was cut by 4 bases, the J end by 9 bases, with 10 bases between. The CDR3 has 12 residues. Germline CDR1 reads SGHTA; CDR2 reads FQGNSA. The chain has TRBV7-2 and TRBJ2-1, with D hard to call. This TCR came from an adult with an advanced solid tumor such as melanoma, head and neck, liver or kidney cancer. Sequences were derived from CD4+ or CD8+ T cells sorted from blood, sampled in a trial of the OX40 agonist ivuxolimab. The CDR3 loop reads CASSSQGPEQFF. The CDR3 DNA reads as TGTGCCAGCAGCTCCCAAGGCCCTGAGCAGTTCTTC.